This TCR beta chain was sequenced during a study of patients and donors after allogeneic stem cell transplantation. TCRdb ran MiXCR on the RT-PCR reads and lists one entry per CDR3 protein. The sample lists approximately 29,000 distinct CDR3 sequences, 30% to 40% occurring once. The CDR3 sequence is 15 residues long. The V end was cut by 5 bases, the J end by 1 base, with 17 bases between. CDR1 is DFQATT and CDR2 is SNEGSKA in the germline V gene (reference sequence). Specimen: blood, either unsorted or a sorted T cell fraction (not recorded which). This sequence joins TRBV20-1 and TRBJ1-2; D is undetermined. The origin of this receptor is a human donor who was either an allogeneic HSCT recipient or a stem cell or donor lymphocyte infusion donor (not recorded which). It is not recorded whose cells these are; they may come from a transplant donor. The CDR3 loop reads CSAFPVAGVNYGYTF. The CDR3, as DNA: TGCAGTGCTTTCCCTGTCGCGGGAGTTAACTATGGCTACACCTTC.